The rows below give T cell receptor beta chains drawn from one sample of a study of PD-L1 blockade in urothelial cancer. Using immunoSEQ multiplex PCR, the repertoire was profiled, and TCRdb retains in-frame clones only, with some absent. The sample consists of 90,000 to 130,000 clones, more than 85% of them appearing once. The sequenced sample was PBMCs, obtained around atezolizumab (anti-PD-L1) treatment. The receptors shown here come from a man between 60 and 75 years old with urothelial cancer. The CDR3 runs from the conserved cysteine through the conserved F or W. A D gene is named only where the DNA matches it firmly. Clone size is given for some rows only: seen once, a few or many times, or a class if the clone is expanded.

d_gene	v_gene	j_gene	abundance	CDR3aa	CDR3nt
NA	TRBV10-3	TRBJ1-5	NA	CAIQQGPNQPQHF	TGTGCCATCCAACAGGGTCCAAATCAGCCCCAGCATTTT
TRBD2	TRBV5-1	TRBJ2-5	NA	CASSLGKTSGRGETQYF	TGCGCCAGCAGCTTGGGAAAGACTAGCGGGAGAGGAGAGACCCAGTACTTC
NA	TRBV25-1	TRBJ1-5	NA	CASSELERANSGQHF	TGTGCCAGCAGTGAATTAGAGAGGGCGAACAGCGGTCAGCATTTT
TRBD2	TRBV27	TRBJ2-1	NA	CASSHTGTSGTSYNEQFF	TGTGCCAGCAGCCACACAGGGACTAGCGGGACTTCCTACAATGAGCAGTTCTTC
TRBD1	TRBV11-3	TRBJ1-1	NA	CASSSGDRDRSNEAFF	TGTGCCAGCAGCTCGGGGGACCGGGACAGGTCGAATGAAGCTTTCTTT
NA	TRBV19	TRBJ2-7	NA	CASSIERTYEQYF	TGTGCCAGTAGTATAGAGAGAACCTACGAGCAGTACTTC
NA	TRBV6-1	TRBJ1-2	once	CASSAGRALNYGYTF	TGTGCCAGCAGTGCCGGGAGGGCTCTAAACTATGGCTACACCTTC
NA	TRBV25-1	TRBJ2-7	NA	CASSERHRDYEQYF	TGTGCCAGCAGTGAACGGCACAGAGACTACGAGCAGTACTTC
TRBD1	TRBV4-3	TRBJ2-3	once	CASSQDSRTGDSWLKMTDTQYF	TGCGCCAGCAGCCAAGATTCCCGGACAGGGGACTCATGGTTGAAAATGACAGATACGCAGTATTTT
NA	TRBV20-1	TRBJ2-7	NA	CSASPPGEQYF	TGCAGTGCTAGCCCCCCAGGGGAGCAGTACTTC
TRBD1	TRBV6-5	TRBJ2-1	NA	CASSEQGSYNEQFF	TGTGCCAGCAGTGAACAGGGGTCCTACAATGAGCAGTTCTTC
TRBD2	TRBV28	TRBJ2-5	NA	CASSSYIAGGKETQYF	TGTGCCAGCAGCTCCTACATAGCGGGAGGGAAAGAGACCCAGTACTTC
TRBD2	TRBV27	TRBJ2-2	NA	CASNRLAGGPNTGELFF	TGTGCCAGCAATCGGCTAGCGGGAGGGCCGAACACCGGGGAGCTGTTTTTT
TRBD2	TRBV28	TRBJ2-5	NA	CASSLGTSLPQGTQYF	TGTGCCAGCAGTTTAGGGACTAGCCTCCCCCAAGGGACCCAGTACTTC
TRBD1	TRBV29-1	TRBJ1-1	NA	CSVDTDRGYTEAFF	TGCAGCGTTGACACGGACAGGGGATACACTGAAGCTTTCTTT
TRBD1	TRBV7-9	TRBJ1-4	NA	CASSPGDRGANEKLFF	TGTGCCAGCAGCCCGGGAGACAGGGGCGCTAATGAAAAACTGTTTTTT
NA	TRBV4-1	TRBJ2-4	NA	CASSQGGGQAKNIQYF	TGCGCCAGCAGCCAAGGCGGGGGCCAAGCCAAAAACATTCAGTACTTC
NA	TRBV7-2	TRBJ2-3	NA	CASSLEILDTQYF	TGTGCCAGCAGCTTAGAAATCTTAGATACGCAGTATTTT
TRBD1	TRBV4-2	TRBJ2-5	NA	CASSQSQGEETQYF	TGTGCCAGCAGCCAATCACAGGGGGAGGAGACCCAGTACTTC
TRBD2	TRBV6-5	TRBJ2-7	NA	CASSYSLLAGFREQYF	TGTGCCAGCAGTTACTCCTTACTAGCGGGATTCCGCGAGCAGTACTTC
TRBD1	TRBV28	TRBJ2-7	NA	CASSSSGTGRYEQYF	TGTGCCAGCAGTTCTTCCGGGACAGGAAGATACGAGCAGTACTTC
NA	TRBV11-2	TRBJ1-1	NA	CASSLGGGNTEAFF	TGTGCCAGCAGCTTAGGTGGAGGGAACACTGAAGCTTTCTTT
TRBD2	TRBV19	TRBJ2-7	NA	CASSIPGRGAYEQYF	TGTGCCAGTAGTATCCCCGGGAGGGGAGCCTACGAGCAGTACTTC
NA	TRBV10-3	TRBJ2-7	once	CAISGQTEGTYEQYF	TGTGCCATCAGTGGGCAAACGGAGGGTACCTACGAGCAGTACTTC
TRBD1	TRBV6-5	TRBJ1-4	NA	CASSRDRGEKLFF	TGTGCCAGCAGCCGAGACAGGGGTGAAAAACTGTTTTTT
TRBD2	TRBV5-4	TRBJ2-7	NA	CASSSTSGSYYEQYF	TGTGCCAGCAGCTCAACTAGCGGGAGTTACTACGAGCAGTACTTC
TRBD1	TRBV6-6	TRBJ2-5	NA	CASSQGAGETQYF	TGTGCCAGCTCACAGGGGGCTGGAGAGACCCAGTACTTC
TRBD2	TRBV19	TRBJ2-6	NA	CASSPSRGEVTSGANVLTF	TGTGCCAGTAGTCCTAGTCGGGGGGAAGTGACGTCTGGGGCCAACGTCCTGACTTTC
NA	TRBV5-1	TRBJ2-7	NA	CASSSGTAGNEQYF	TGCGCCAGCAGCTCCGGTACCGCGGGAAACGAGCAGTACTTC
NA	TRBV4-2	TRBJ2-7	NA	CASSRVADSPYEQYF	TGTGCCAGCAGCCGCGTTGCTGACAGCCCCTACGAGCAGTACTTC
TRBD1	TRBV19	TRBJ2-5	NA	CASSIIGRGSLETQYF	TGTGCCAGTAGTATAATAGGCAGGGGGTCTCTGGAGACCCAGTACTTC
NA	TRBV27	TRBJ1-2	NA	CASSREGEYGYTF	TGTGCCAGCAGTAGGGAGGGGGAGTATGGCTACACCTTC
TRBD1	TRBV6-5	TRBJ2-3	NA	CASSSDGQGGDTQYF	TGTGCCAGCAGTTCGGATGGACAGGGGGGGGATACGCAGTATTTT
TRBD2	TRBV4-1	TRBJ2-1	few	CASSRTSGPPRQFF	TGCGCCAGCAGCAGGACTAGCGGTCCCCCAAGGCAGTTCTTC
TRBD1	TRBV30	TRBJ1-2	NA	CACPGTGDNYGYTF	TGTGCCTGCCCCGGGACAGGGGACAACTATGGCTACACCTTC
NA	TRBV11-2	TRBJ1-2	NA	CASSPGRAGAYGYTF	TGTGCCAGCAGCCCCGGAAGGGCAGGGGCCTATGGCTACACCTTC
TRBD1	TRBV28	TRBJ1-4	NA	CASGQGAHTNEKLFF	TGTGCCAGTGGACAGGGGGCGCATACTAATGAAAAACTGTTTTTT
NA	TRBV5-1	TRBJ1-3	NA	CASSLAGSSGNTIYF	TGCGCCAGCAGCTTGGCTGGGAGCTCTGGAAACACCATATATTTT
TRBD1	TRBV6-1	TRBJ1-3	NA	CATRRTGQQNTIYF	TGTGCCACAAGAAGGACAGGGCAGCAAAACACCATATATTTT
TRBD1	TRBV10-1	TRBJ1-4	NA	CARHFLRGRLHEKLFF	TGCGCCAGGCACTTTCTGAGGGGGCGTCTTCATGAAAAACTGTTTTTT
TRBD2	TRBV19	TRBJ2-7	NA	CASSPRLAGYEQYF	TGTGCCAGTAGTCCACGACTAGCGGGATACGAGCAGTACTTC
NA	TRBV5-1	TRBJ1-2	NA	CASSLEAGPYGYTF	TGCGCCAGCAGCTTGGAGGCAGGCCCTTATGGCTACACCTTC
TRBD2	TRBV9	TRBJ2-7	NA	CASSMGLAGGYEQYF	TGTGCCAGCAGCATGGGACTAGCGGGGGGTTACGAGCAGTACTTC
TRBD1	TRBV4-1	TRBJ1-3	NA	CASSRFQAGTVSGNTIYF	TGCGCCAGCAGCCGATTTCAAGCCGGGACAGTCTCTGGAAACACCATATATTTT
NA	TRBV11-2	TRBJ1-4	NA	CASSLTALQKLFF	TGTGCCAGCAGCTTAACTGCCCTGCAAAAACTGTTTTTT
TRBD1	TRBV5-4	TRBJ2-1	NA	CASSSSPGQGSSYNEQFF	TGTGCCAGCAGCTCGTCCCCGGGACAGGGTTCCTCCTACAATGAGCAGTTCTTC
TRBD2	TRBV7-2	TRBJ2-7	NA	CASSLDAPSGISYEQYF	TGTGCCAGCAGCTTAGACGCCCCTAGCGGGATCTCCTACGAGCAGTACTTC
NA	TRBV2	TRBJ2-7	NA	CASSEALARGEQYF	TGTGCCAGCAGTGAAGCGCTTGCCCGGGGCGAGCAGTACTTC
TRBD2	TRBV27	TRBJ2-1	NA	CASSLASGTAGFF	TGTGCCAGCAGTTTAGCTAGCGGGACGGCGGGGTTCTTC
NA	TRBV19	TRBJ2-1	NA	CASSQYLRRAGPLYNEQFF	TGTGCCAGTTCCCAATACCTAAGGAGGGCGGGGCCCCTCTACAATGAGCAGTTCTTC
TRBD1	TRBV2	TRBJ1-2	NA	CASSYSRGQGNYGYTF	TGTGCCAGCAGTTACTCGAGGGGACAGGGTAACTATGGCTACACCTTC
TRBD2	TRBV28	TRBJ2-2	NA	CACEGLAPTGELFF	TGTGCGTGCGAGGGACTAGCACCCACCGGGGAGCTGTTTTTT
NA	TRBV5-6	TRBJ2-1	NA	CASSHAGRSYNEQFF	TGTGCCAGCAGCCACGCGGGGCGCTCCTACAATGAGCAGTTCTTC